One and the same sample provided the 22 T cell receptor beta chains below, sequenced in a study of early T cells in non-severe SARS-CoV-2 infection. From the 5' RACE reads, TCRdb called clonotypes with MiXCR, one entry per CDR3 protein. Among under 70,000 distinct CDR3 sequences listed, more than 4% were seen once. Specimen: whole blood. The receptors derive from an adult who was a healthcare worker with PCR-confirmed SARS-CoV-2 infection or an uninfected control (not recorded which).

The table lists this clonotype with many counts. The gene calls are TRBV11-2 and TRBJ2-3; 7 nucleotides match TRBD2. V shed 3 bases and J 3 bases; nucleotides not matched to a gene: 6. Germline lookup yields CDR1 SGHAT and CDR2 FQNNGV. This CDR3 has 15 residues. The CDR3 reads CASSFKLALTDTQYF. In nucleotides, the CDR3 is TGTGCCAGCAGCTTCAAACTAGCGTTGACAGATACGCAGTATTTT.

This clonotype was detected many times. The rearrangement joins TRBV18 to TRBJ2-7; either TRBD1 or TRBD2 may fit D (5 bases each). V gave up 6 bases and J gave up 2 bases, with 11 bases separating them. Germline lookup yields CDR1 KGHSH and CDR2 LQKENI. This CDR3 comprises 13 residues. The CDR3 bases are TGTGCCAGCTCGGGGCAGGGAGCCTACGAGCAGTACTTC. Its protein is CASSGQGAYEQYF.

This clonotype was picked up many times. The chain couples TRBV29-1 to TRBJ1-1; maybe TRBD1 (6 bases). V was pared by 2 bases and J by 5 bases, with 9 bases between. This CDR3 has 12 residues. CDR1 is SQVTM, CDR2 ANQGSEA, per germline. The CDR3 DNA reads TGCAGCGTTGAAATCAGGGGAACTGAAGCTTTCTTT. Translating it yields CSVEIRGTEAFF.

This clonotype has at least ten counts. The CDR3 DNA reads TGCAGTGCTAGAGACCCGCTCGGGGGGGTAGAGACCCAGTACTTC. It encodes CSARDPLGGVETQYF. The chain couples TRBV20-1 to TRBJ2-5; 8 bases match TRBD2. Germline CDR1 DFQATT, CDR2 SNEGSKA (reference sequence). The trim removed 0 bases at V and 4 bases at J, leaving 7 bases unmatched. This CDR3 region has 15 residues.

This clonotype was detected a few times. This chain links TRBV18 with TRBJ2-7; 7 bases line up with TRBD1. Germline CDR1 is KGHSH and CDR2 is LQKENI. After removal of 0 bases from V and 2 bases from J, the junction contained 10 bases not matched to a gene. CDR3 length equals 17 residues. CDR3 DNA: TGTGCCAGCTCACCACCGAGAGGGGGCTACAATACCTACGAGCAGTACTTC. This sequence encodes CASSPPRGGYNTYEQYF.

The rearrangement links TRBV10-1 to TRBJ2-3, with D perhaps TRBD2 (5 bases). The CDR3 covers 17 residues. The germline CDR1 and CDR2 sequences are WNHNN and SYGVQD (reference sequence). Trimming pared 3 bases from V and 0 bases from J, leaving 16 bases between. The CDR3 region is CASSEARGTLSTDTQYF. The CDR3 coding sequence is TGCGCCAGCAGTGAAGCCCGGGGAACCCTCAGCACAGATACGCAGTATTTT.

The chain recombines TRBV7-9 with TRBJ2-7; D possibly uses TRBD1 or TRBD2 (6 bases each). The ends were cut back, 5 bases at V and 0 bases at J, with 14 bases in the middle. The CDR3 length is 15 residues. Germline V lookup: CDR1 SEHNR, CDR2 FQNEAQ (reference sequence). The CDR3 is CASSPVGGSSYEQYF. Here the CDR3 DNA reads TGTGCCAGCAGCCCCGTAGGGGGGAGCTCCTACGAGCAGTACTTC.

This clonotype was recorded at least ten times. The J gene is TRBJ2-3, the V gene TRBV10-3; D may be TRBD1 or TRBD2 (5 bases each). CDR1 and CDR2 from the germline V gene are ENHRY and SYGVKD. The CDR3 spans 14 residues. V lost 4 bases, J lost 0 bases, and 8 bases lay in between. CDR3 bases: TGTGCCATCAGTGGTGGGGGTAGCACAGATACGCAGTATTTT. Protein product: CAISGGGSTDTQYF.

CDR3 sequence: CASTFREKLFF. The CDR3 DNA is TGTGCCAGCACCTTTCGTGAAAAACTGTTTTTT. The chain employs TRBV2 and TRBJ1-4; D is unresolved. The CDR3 totals 11 residues. V gave up 7 bases and J gave up 7 bases, with 7 bases separating them. Germline loops: CDR1 SNHLY, CDR2 FYNNEI.

This clonotype was counted ten times or more. V is TRBV6-2 or TRBV6-3 and J is TRBJ2-1, with a tentative D call TRBD2 (5 bases). Germline CDR1 MNHEY, CDR2 SVGEGT. The CDR3 has 13 amino acids. V lost 0 bases, J lost 6 bases, and 6 bases lay in between. CDR3 region: CASSYSRANEQFF. CDR3 bases: TGTGCCAGCAGTTACTCGAGGGCCAATGAGCAGTTCTTC.

This clonotype has ten or more counts. The chain has TRBV20-1 and TRBJ2-3; D unclear. This CDR3 has 12 amino acids. The ends were cut back, 5 bases at V and 8 bases at J, with 14 bases in the middle. Looked up from germline, CDR1 is DFQATT and CDR2 is SNEGSKA (reference sequence). DNA of the CDR3: TGCAGTGCTGACGGACCCCTAGGTACGCAGTATTTT. This encodes CSADGPLGTQYF.

The genes are TRBV10-3 and TRBJ2-4, with D possibly being TRBD2 (5 bases). This CDR3 comprises 15 residues. The V and J ends lost 8 bases and 0 bases respectively, with 14 bases between them. Germline values: CDR1 ENHRY, CDR2 SYGVKD. For the CDR3, the DNA is TGTGCCATCCGCAACGGGGAACAAGCCAAAAACATTCAGTACTTC. Translated: CAIRNGEQAKNIQYF.

This clonotype was seen many times. This chain uses TRBV19 with TRBJ2-7, with unresolved D. V shed 4 bases and J shed 5 bases, with 9 bases lying between them. Per germline, CDR1 LNHDA and CDR2 SQIVND (reference sequence). The length of the CDR3 is 12 residues. CDR3 bases: TGTGCCAGTAGTACAGAGCCCAACGAGCAGTACTTC. Protein product: CASSTEPNEQYF.

This chain connects TRBV7-2 to TRBJ2-3, with D perhaps TRBD1 or TRBD2 (6 bases each). Trimming left V 0 bases short and J 2 bases short, with 15 bases between. The CDR3 loop spans 17 amino acids. Looked up from germline, CDR1 is SGHTA and CDR2 is FQGNSA. The CDR3 sequence: CASSLALGGVITDTQYF. CDR3 nucleotides: TGTGCCAGCAGCTTAGCGCTGGGGGGCGTGATCACAGATACGCAGTATTTT.

In its sample, this clonotype was seen many times. The chain couples TRBV20-1 to TRBJ1-4, with D possibly matching TRBD1 (6 bases). This CDR3 has 15 residues. V dropped 3 bases and J dropped 10 bases, with 21 bases sitting between them. Germline lookup yields CDR1 DFQATT and CDR2 SNEGSKA (reference sequence). Written as DNA, the CDR3 is TGCAGTGCTAGGGCAGATTCGGCAGGAGGGGGAAAACTGTTTTTT. It yields the protein CSARADSAGGGKLFF.

This clonotype was recorded at least ten times. This chain links TRBV6-6 with TRBJ1-2; TRBD1 is a possible D gene (5 bases). This CDR3 spans 12 amino acids. Germline loops: CDR1 MNHNY, CDR2 SVGAGI (reference sequence). V lost 4 bases, J lost 6 bases, and 9 bases lay in between. The CDR3 DNA reads as TGTGCCAGCAGTTTGGGACCGGATGGCTACACCTTC. It yields the protein CASSLGPDGYTF.

This clonotype occurred many times. The chain recombines TRBV2 with TRBJ1-5; 7 bases map to TRBD1. J lost 5 bases, V lost 8 bases, and 9 bases had no gene match. There are 14 residues in the CDR3. CDR1 is SNHLY, CDR2 FYNNEI, per germline. For the CDR3, the DNA is TGTGCCAGCGGTATGACAGGGCGAGATCAGCCCCAGCATTTT. Protein: CASGMTGRDQPQHF.

In its sample, this clonotype was seen many times. V is TRBV2 and J is TRBJ1-2; maybe TRBD1 (5 bases). CDR3 size: 13 residues. Trimming took 2 bases from V and 8 from J, leaving 12 bases between them. Germline lookup yields CDR1 SNHLY and CDR2 FYNNEI. The CDR3 loop reads CASSESGRDGYTF. CDR3 nucleotide sequence: TGTGCCAGCAGTGAATCGGGGCGTGACGGCTACACCTTC.

This clonotype was seen at least ten times. The V and J genes are TRBV12-3 or TRBV12-4 and TRBJ1-6, with a tentative D call TRBD1 (5 bases). The germline V and J ends were trimmed by 3 bases and 8 bases, with 14 bases remaining between them. The CDR3 extends over 15 amino acids. The CDR3 DNA reads TGTGCCAGCAGTTTGAGGGCAGGGATGGATTCACCCCTCCACTTT. Translating it yields CASSLRAGMDSPLHF.

This clonotype was detected ten times or more. This chain uses TRBV3-1 with TRBJ2-2; 8 bases align to TRBD1. Germline trimming cut 0 bases from V and 3 bases from J; bases unmatched to any gene: 3. The V gene's germline CDR1 is LGHDT and CDR2 YNNKEL (reference sequence). CDR3 length: 16 amino acids. The CDR3 nucleotides are TGTGCCAGCAGCCAAGAAACAGGGGGGTACACCGGGGAGCTGTTTTTT. Its protein is CASSQETGGYTGELFF.

This clonotype was counted ten times or more. The rearrangement links TRBV5-1 to TRBJ2-3, with D perhaps matching TRBD2 (5 bases). V shed 4 bases and J shed 1 base, with 16 bases lying between them. The germline gives CDR1 SGHRS, CDR2 YFSETQ. The CDR3 has 16 amino acids. This CDR3 is CASSIQRRAGTDTQYF. The CDR3 DNA sequence: TGCGCCAGCAGCATACAGAGACGAGCGGGCACAGATACGCAGTATTTT.

The chain is built from TRBV5-1 and TRBJ2-7, with 8 bases matching TRBD1. V lost 3 bases, J lost 2 bases, and 10 bases stayed unmatched. There are 16 residues in the CDR3. Germline CDR1 and CDR2: SGHRS and YFSETQ. This CDR3 reads CASSSAPWDRTYEQYF. The CDR3 DNA follows: TGCGCCAGCAGCTCTGCCCCTTGGGACAGGACCTACGAGCAGTACTTC.